The TCR beta chain under discussion was sequenced for a study of cytomegalovirus exposure and HLA in healthy donors (dated by TCRdb to about 2017). Looking at the study overall: In an earlier analysis of around 540 of the donors, 276 Gb of sequence data and 100 million or so unique TCR beta sequences from some 170 million T cells were reported. In addition to the first cohort of 666 subjects, a separate validation cohort of some 120 different subjects was used. The study was designed to test whether signatures of past pathogen exposure could be identified by cataloging public T cell receptors. To decide whether each TCR beta V gene segment behaved as functional or pseudogenic, an earlier analysis of 587 of the donors relied on high-throughput TCR beta sequencing. High-throughput TCR immunosequencing, statistical association of individual TCRs with disease status, and machine learning were combined to predict cytomegalovirus infection status. Because of strong linkage in the cohort, a few DR-DQ haplotypes were treated as single units for association and clustering. An early release covering 500 to 750 HLA-typed donors comprised 300 to 350 gigabases of sequencing data and around 86 million unique TCR sequences. Class I and class II HLA loci were covered by the typing at four-digit resolution. Across some 400 genotyped donors of the cohort, an average of approximately 240,000 unique TCR beta nucleotide sequences per donor were sequenced, and about a sixth of those sequences were non-productive. Donor age, sex, ethnicity and CMV serostatus were compiled alongside the repertoire data. Using immunosequencing, the study profiled T cell repertoires from approximately 700 subjects and related those repertoires to cytomegalovirus serostatus. A later analysis re-examined previously published TCR beta repertoires from roughly 720 donors and added high-resolution HLA genotyping to investigate patterns of TCR occurrence. All discovery cohort repertoires had been generated on a single sequencing platform. Among the roughly 390 genotyped donors, around 81% belonged to the genetic ancestry cluster associated with self-reported Caucasian donors. Rather than using new phenotypic data, the later analysis identified candidate immune exposures from TCR beta sequences and from how often those sequences occurred across donors. In a later genetic analysis, genome-wide SNP genotypes for about three fifths of the roughly 670 donors were used, and that subset was treated as a discovery cohort. The number of typed donors differed by locus: about 620-630 for A, B, C, DRB1 and DQB1; 522 for DQA1; approximately 600 for DPA1; and around 450 for DPB1. General study outcomes and caveats: The study gave a list of about 150 TCR beta chains associated with cytomegalovirus. When HLA alleles, especially DR and DQ, strongly co-occurred, attributing TCR associations to individual alleles was difficult. Seventeen rarely observed V segments, including chromosome 9 orphons, were excluded from the earlier analysis of a few hundred of the donors because counts were too low. A later analysis found that HLA-associated TCR beta chains were more clonally expanded and had lower generation probabilities than equally common non-associated chains. Cytomegalovirus status was reported to be diagnosed by the classifier with high specificity and sensitivity in both the original and validation cohorts. A cluster of highly shared sequence variants was judged likely to be a technical artifact of the sequencing pipeline. A later analysis associated roughly 17,000 TCR beta sequences with specific HLA alleles at a false discovery rate of 0.05. In a later analysis, the rate of TCR association differed among HLA loci, with DRB1 alleles having the most associated TCRs and HLA-C alleles having the fewest. In an earlier analysis of about 600 of the donors, most TCR beta V segments appeared in productive rearrangements about 87% or about 30% of the time, broadly matching IMGT annotations. Linkage disequilibrium might explain the correlated functional status among segregating V segments, but an unknown experimental factor could not be ruled out. V-gene and J-gene trimming of TCR beta chains was associated with a missense DCLRE1C variant in a later genetic analysis, and the association was replicated in an independent cohort. According to the authors, the approach could potentially be generalized to other disease states and immunological phenotypes. In a later analysis, most CMV-associated TCR beta chains were found to appear HLA-restricted, with HLA associations seemingly driven largely by CMV exposure. A few of the identified cytomegalovirus-associated TCR beta chains were confirmed in vitro to be specific for cytomegalovirus antigens. Presence/absence analyses assumed roughly uniform sequencing depth across donors, an assumption that may not hold. A later analysis reported that several top co-occurrence clusters appeared linked to parvovirus B19, influenza, CMV and Epstein-Barr virus. A further reported finding was that TCR beta sequences accurately predicted the HLA-A and HLA-B alleles for most subjects in the first cohort. Because HLA typing was unavailable for some donors at each locus, only the typed subset was used in association tests. A later genetic analysis reported fewer N-insertions in productive TCRs among donors in an Asian-associated ancestry cluster than the roughly 700-donor mean. Some IMGT-functional V segments, including TRBV6-2 and TRBV6-3, could not be told apart with the 87-base-pair reads, so those segments were excluded. Immune exposure information for the cohort was limited to CMV serostatus. In this cohort, only TCR beta chains were sequenced, and detectable features were limited by the absence of alpha or paired-chain data. Most TCR sequences were observed very rarely across donors, whereas some public TCRs were present in many individuals.

Of note for this clone: The antigen it recognizes is unknown. At one end the junction does not follow the germline gene, possibly because of a read error.

Including the terminal cysteine and phenylalanine, the CDR3 comprises 16 residues. Of all the DNA, just the CDR3 is kept, 48 bases in frame from base 1. According to the germline V gene, CDR1 reads MNHEY and CDR2 reads SVGAGI. The library was produced with the immunoSEQ multiplex PCR assay. For the multiplex PCR, a mixture combining 60 forward primers for TCR Vbeta segments and 13 reverse primers for TCR Jbeta segments was used. Amplification of the CDR3 region of rearranged TCR beta genes was performed with a multiplex PCR assay on genomic DNA. Amplified TCR beta libraries were sequenced as 87-base-pair reads on the Illumina HiSeq System. Processing in the source paper ran as follows. A later analysis tallied around 80 million unique TCR beta chains across the 660 or so repertoires, and approximately 9.9 million of those chains were shared by two or more donors. To remove PCR and sequencing errors, raw reads were error-corrected and collapsed into unique sequences using a nearest-neighbor algorithm that merged closely related sequences. CDR3 sequences were aligned to IMGT reference sequences to assign V, D and J gene segments. For a sequence to be retained, a match of at least six nucleotides to both a V gene segment and a J gene segment was required. Rearrangements were called productive when the CDR3 lacked stop codons and stayed in frame with V and J; all others were non-productive. Following IMGT convention, CDR3 was defined as the stretch from the second conserved V-encoded cysteine to the conserved J-encoded phenylalanine. The earlier analysis of 587 of the donors excluded sequences that lacked an unambiguous match to a single V gene segment. An earlier analysis of approximately 590 of the donors classified V segments as functional when productive rearrangements were above 56.7% and as segregating when the standard deviation between donors was above 5%. To diagnose cytomegalovirus status from the catalog of TCR beta chain sequences, a statistical classification framework was built. In a later analysis, V and J genes were assigned by comparing TCR nucleotide sequences against IMGT/GENE-DB human TR gene sequences. Using the TCRdist pipeline, a later analysis assigned CDR3 sequences along with most-parsimonious VDJ recombination scenarios. A later analysis defined each TCR beta chain by its CDR3 amino acid sequence plus V-gene family, and excluded reads lacking a unique V-gene family. As a way to deal with suspected cross-contamination and a sequencing artifact, a later analysis dropped 450 to 600 nucleotide sequences that were highly shared and had low generation probability. A later analysis calculated a clonal expansion index for each public chain from normalized within-repertoire ranks of inferred template counts. A later analysis computed generation probabilities with a VDJ recombination model fitted to out-of-frame rearrangements, and checked the results against IGoR. Hypergeometric tests were used in a later analysis to score TCR-TCR, TCR-HLA and TCR-CMV co-occurrence, with a repertoire-size bias correction applied to the TCR pairs. False discovery rates were estimated in a later analysis by permuting HLA or CMV assignments 20 times. In a later analysis, co-occurring TCRs were grouped with DBSCAN, and TCRdist sequence similarity was added when clustering was performed within HLA-allele-positive subsets. Repertoires with fewer than 30,000 or more than 120,000 public chains were left out of co-occurrence clustering, as were five repertoires with anomalous nucleotide sharing. TCRdb carries this immuneACCESS record with in-frame sequences only. Its versions omit some clonotypes, under half of them owing to an unresolved V gene in the studies checked, with the rest unexplained. For V, J and clone size, that table is used; D and trimming come from the DNA. This sample has fewer than 200,000 clones in its table, and around 80% of those were observed once. The top ten clones comprise around 0.71% of the sample.

In total, 600 or so healthy bone marrow donors made up the cohort. At the time of sampling, every cohort member was nominally healthy, though immune exposures that went unrecorded were likely present. The donor was CMV seronegative and belonged to the group of approximately 320 seronegative cohort members. Every donor gave a peripheral blood sample, and the peripheral blood mononuclear cells from that sample were used for TCR beta sequencing. The Qiagen DNeasy Blood Extraction Kit was used to extract genomic DNA from the blood cell samples. The clonotype was recovered from a female donor in good health and CMV-seronegative. Sequenced material: PBMCs. The chain was built from TRBV6-5 and TRBJ2-6, and possibly TRBD1, on 5 matching bases. The DNA sequence reads TGTGCCAACAGTTATCCCGGCCTTGCTGGGGCCAACGGCCTGACTTTC. Its coded protein is CANSYPGLAGANGLTF.